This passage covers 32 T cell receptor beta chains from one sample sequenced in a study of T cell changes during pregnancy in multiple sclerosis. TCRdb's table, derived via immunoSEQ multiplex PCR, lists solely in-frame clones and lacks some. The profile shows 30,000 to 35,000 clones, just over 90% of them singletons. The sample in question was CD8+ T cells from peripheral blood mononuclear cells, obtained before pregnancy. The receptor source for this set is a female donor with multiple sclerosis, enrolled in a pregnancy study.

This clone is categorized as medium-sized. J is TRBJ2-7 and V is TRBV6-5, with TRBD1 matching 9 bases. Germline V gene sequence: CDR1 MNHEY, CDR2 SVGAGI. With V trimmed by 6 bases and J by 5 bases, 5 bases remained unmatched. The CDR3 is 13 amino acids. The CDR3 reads CASRGRTGDEQYF. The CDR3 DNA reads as TGTGCCAGCAGGGGCAGGACAGGGGACGAGCAGTACTTC.

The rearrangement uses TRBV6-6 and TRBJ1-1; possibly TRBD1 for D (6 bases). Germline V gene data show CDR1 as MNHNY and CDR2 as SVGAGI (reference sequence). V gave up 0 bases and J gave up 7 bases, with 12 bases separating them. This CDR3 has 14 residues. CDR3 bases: TGTGCCAGCAGTTACTCGACAGGAGACAGTGAAGCTTTCTTT. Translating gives CASSYSTGDSEAFF.

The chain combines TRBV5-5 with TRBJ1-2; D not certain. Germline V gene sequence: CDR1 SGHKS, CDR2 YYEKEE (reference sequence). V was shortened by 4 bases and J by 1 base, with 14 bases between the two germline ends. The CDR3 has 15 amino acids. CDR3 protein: CASSLHPGSNYGYTF. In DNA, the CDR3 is TGTGCCAGCAGCCTACACCCGGGGAGTAACTATGGCTACACCTTC.

The CDR3 reads CASSLGTGSYEQYF. In DNA form, the CDR3 reads TGTGCCAGCAGTTTGGGGACAGGTTCCTACGAGCAGTACTTC. The rearrangement joins TRBV27 to TRBJ2-7; TRBD1 matches at 8 bases. This CDR3 contains 14 residues. Germline-derived CDR1 and CDR2 are MNHEY and SMNVEV (reference sequence). V lost 3 bases to trimming and J lost 1 base; unmatched junction nucleotides: 2.

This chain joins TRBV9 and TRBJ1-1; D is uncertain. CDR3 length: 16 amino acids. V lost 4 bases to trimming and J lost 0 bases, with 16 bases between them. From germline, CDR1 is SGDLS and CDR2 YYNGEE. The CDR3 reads CASSPVAGSMNTEAFF. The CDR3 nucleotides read TGTGCCAGCAGCCCCGTGGCGGGGAGTATGAACACTGAAGCTTTCTTT.

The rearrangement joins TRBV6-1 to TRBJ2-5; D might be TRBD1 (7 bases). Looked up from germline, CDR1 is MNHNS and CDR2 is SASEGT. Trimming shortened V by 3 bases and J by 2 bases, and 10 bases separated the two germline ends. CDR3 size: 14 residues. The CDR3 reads CASSESGGQETQYF. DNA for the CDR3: TGTGCCAGCAGTGAGTCAGGGGGGCAAGAGACCCAGTACTTC.

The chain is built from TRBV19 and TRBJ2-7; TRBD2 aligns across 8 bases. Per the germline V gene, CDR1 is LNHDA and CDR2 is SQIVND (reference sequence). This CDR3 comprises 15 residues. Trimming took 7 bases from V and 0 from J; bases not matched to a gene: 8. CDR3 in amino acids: CASKSLLADSYEQYF. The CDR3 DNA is TGTGCCAGTAAGTCGCTACTAGCGGACTCCTACGAGCAGTACTTC.

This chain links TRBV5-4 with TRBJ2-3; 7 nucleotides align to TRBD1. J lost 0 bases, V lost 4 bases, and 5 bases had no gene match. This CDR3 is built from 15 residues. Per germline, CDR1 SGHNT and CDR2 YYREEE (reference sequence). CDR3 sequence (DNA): TGTGCCAGCAGCGTATCGGGACAGAGCACAGATACGCAGTATTTT. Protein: CASSVSGQSTDTQYF. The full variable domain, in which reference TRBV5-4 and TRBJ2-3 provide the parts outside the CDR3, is ETGVTQSPTHLIKTRGQQVTLRCSSQSGHNTVSWYQQALGQGPQFIFQYYREEENGRGNFPPRFSGLQFPNYSSELNVNALELDDSALYLCASSVSGQSTDTQYFGPGTRLTVL.

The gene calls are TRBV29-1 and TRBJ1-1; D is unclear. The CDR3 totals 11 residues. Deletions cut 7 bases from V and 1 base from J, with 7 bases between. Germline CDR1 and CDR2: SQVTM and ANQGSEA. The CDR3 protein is CSAHSNTEAFF. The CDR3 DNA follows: TGCAGCGCGCACTCGAACACTGAAGCTTTCTTT.

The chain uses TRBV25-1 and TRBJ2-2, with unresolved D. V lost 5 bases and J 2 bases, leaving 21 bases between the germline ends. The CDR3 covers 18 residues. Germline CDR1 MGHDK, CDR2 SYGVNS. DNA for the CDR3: TGTGCCAGCAGTTCACCTATGGGTTGGCGGCCAAACACCGGGGAGCTGTTTTTT. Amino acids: CASSSPMGWRPNTGELFF.

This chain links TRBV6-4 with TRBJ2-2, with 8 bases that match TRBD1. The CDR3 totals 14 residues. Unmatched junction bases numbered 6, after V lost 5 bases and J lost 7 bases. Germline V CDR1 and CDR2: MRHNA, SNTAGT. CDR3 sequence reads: CASSPGTGGGELFF. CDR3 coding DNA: TGTGCCAGCAGTCCCGGGACAGGCGGCGGGGAGCTGTTTTTT.

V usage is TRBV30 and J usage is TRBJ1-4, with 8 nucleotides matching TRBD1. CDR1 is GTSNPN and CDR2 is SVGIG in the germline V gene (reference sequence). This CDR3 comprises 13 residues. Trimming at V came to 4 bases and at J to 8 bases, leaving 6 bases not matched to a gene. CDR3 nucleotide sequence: TGTGCCTGGACGGGACAGGAAGGCGAAAAACTGTTTTTT. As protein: CAWTGQEGEKLFF. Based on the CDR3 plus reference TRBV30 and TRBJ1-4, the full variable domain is SQTIHQWPATLVQPVGSPLSLECTVEGTSNPNLYWYRQAAGRGLQLLFYSVGIGQISSEVPQNLSASRPQDRQFILSSKKLLLSDSGFYLCAWTGQEGEKLFFGSGTQLSVL.

The CDR3 sequence is CATSETGNGNTIYF. In DNA, the CDR3 is TGTGCCACCTCGGAGACAGGGAACGGAAACACCATATATTTT. The gene calls are TRBV6-1 and TRBJ1-3; the match to TRBD1 covers 7 bases. V lost 10 bases to trimming and J lost 4 bases; unmatched junction nucleotides: 10. The CDR3 runs to 14 residues. Germline-derived CDR1 and CDR2 are MNHNS and SASEGT.

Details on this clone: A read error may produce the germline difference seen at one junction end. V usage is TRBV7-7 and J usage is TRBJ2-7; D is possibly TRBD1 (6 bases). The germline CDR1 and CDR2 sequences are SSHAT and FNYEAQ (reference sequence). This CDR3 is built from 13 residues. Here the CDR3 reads CAGSSTGSNEQYF. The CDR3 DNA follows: TGTGCCGGCAGCTCAACAGGGTCTAACGAGCAGTACTTC.

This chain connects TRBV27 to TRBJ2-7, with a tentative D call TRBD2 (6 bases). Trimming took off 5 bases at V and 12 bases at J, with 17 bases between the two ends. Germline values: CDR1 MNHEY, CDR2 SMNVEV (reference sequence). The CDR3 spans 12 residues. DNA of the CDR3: TGTGCCAGCAGTAATTGGGGGGACCCGGCGTACTTC. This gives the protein CASSNWGDPAYF.

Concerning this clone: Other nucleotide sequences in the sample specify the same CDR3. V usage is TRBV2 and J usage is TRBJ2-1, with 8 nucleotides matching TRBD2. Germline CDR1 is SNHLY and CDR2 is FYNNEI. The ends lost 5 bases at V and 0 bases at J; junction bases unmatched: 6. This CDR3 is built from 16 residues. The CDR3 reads CASSLTSGSSYNEQFF. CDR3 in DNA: TGTGCCAGCAGTCTCACTAGCGGAAGCTCCTACAATGAGCAGTTCTTC.

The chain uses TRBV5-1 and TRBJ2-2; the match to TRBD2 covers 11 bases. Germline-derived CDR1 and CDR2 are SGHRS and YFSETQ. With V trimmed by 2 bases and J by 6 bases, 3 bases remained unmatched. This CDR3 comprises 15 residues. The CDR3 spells CASSFLLAGAGELFF. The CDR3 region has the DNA TGCGCCAGCAGCTTCTTACTAGCGGGGGCCGGGGAGCTGTTTTTT.

CDR3 protein: CASTHRGGGQEQFF. CDR3 nucleotide sequence: TGTGCCAGCACTCACCGGGGGGGAGGACAAGAGCAGTTCTTC. This chain links TRBV6-4 with TRBJ2-1, with 8 positions matching TRBD2. CDR1 and CDR2 from the germline V gene are MRHNA and SNTAGT. Germline trimming cut 7 bases from V and 10 bases from J; bases unmatched to any gene: 12. This CDR3 has 14 residues.

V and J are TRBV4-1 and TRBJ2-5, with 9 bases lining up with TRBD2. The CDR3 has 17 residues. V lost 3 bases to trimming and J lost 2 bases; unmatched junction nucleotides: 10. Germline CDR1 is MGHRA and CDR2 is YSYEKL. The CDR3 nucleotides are TGCGCCAGCAGCCACGGCCCGACTAGCGGAATTCAAGAGACCCAGTACTTC. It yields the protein CASSHGPTSGIQETQYF.

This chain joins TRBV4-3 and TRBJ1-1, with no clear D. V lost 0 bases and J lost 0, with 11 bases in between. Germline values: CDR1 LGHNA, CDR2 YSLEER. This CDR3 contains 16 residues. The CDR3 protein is CASSQDSPGMNTEAFF. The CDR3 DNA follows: TGCGCCAGCAGCCAAGACAGCCCGGGAATGAACACTGAAGCTTTCTTT.

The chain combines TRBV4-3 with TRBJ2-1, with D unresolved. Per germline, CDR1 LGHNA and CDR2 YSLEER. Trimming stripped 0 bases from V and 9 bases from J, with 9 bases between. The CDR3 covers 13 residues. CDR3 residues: CASSQDFAGEQFF. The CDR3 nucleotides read TGCGCCAGCAGCCAAGATTTCGCCGGTGAGCAGTTCTTC.

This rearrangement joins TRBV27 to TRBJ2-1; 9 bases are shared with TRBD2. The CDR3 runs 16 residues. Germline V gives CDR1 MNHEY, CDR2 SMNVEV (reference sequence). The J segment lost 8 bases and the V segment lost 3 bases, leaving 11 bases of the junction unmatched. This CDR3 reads CASSLTHTGGGDEQFF. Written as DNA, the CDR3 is TGTGCCAGCAGTTTGACTCATACCGGCGGGGGGGATGAGCAGTTCTTC.

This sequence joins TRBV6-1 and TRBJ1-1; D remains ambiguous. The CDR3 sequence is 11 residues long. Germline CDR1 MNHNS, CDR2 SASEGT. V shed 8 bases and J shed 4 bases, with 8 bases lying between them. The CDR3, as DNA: TGTGCCAGCGTACGGGGCACTGAAGCTTTCTTT. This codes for CASVRGTEAFF.

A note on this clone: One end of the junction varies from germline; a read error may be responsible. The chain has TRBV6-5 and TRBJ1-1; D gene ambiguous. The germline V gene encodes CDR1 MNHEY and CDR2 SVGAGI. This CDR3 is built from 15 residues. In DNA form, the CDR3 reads TGTGCCAGCAGATACTCAGGCGGGCCGAACACTGAAGCTTTCTTT. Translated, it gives CASRYSGGPNTEAFF.

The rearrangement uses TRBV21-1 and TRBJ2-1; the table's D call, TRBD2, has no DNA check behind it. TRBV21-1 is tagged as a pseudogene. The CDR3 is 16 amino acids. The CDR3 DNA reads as TGTGCCAGCTCATCGCCGTCAGCGGGCGATTACAATGAGCAGTTCTTC. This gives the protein CASSSPSAGDYNEQFF.

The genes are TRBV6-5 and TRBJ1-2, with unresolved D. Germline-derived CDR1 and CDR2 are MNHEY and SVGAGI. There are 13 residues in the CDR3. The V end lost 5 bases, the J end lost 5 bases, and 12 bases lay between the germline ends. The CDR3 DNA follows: TGTGCCAGCAGTCTACCGACGGGTTATGGCTACACCTTC. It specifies CASSLPTGYGYTF.

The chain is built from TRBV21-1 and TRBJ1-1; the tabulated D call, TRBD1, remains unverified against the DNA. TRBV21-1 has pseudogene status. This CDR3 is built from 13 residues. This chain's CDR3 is CASSNSPSSEAFF. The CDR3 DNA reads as TGTGCCAGCAGCAACAGTCCCTCCTCTGAAGCTTTCTTT.

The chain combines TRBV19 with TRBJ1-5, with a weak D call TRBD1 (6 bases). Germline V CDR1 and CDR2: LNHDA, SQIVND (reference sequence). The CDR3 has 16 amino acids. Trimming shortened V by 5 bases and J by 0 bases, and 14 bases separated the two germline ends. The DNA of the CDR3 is TGTGCCAGTAGTGGGGCCGGGACAAATAGCAATCAGCCCCAGCATTTT. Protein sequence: CASSGAGTNSNQPQHF.

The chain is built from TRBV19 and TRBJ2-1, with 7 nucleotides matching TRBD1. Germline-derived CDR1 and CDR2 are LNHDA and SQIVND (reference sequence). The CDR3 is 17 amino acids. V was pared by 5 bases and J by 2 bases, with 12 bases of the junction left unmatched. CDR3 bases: TGTGCCAGTAGTCTCACTTCTCCGGGACAGACCTACAATGAGCAGTTCTTC. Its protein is CASSLTSPGQTYNEQFF.

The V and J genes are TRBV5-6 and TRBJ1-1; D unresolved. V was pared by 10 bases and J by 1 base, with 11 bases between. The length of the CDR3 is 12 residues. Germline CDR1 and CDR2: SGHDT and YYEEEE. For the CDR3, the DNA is TGTGCCTCCCTCTACGGGAACACTGAAGCTTTCTTT. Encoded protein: CASLYGNTEAFF. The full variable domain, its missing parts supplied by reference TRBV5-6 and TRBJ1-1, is DAGVTQSPTHLIKTRGQQVTLRCSPKSGHDTVSWYQQALGQGPQFIFQYYEEEERQRGNFPDRFSGHQFPNYSSELNVNALLLGDSALYLCASLYGNTEAFFGQGTRLTVV.

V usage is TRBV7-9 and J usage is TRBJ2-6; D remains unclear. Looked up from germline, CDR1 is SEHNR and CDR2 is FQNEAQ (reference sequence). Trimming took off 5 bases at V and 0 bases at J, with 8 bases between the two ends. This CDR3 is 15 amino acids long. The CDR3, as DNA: TGTGCCAGCAGCCCCAGGATCTCTGGGGCCAACGTCCTGACTTTC. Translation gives CASSPRISGANVLTF.

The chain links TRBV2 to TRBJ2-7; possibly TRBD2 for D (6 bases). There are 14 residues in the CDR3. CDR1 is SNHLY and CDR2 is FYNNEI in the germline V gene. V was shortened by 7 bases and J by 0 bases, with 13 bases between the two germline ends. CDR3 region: CASKRAGSSYEQYF. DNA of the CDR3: TGTGCCAGCAAAAGGGCGGGGAGCTCCTACGAGCAGTACTTC.